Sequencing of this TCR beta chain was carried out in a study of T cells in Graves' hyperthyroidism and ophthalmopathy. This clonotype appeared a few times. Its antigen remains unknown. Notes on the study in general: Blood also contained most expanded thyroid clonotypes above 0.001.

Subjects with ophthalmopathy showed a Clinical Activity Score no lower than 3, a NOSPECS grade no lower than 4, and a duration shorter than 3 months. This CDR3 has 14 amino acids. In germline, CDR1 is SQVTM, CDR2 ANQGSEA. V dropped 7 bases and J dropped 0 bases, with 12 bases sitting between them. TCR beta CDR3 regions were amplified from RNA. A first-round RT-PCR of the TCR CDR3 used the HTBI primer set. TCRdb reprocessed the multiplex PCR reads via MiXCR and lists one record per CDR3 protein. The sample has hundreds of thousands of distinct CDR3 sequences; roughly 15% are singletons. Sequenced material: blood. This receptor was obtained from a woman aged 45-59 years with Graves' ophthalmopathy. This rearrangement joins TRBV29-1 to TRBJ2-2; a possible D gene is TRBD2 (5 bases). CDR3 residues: CSAEGTPNTGELFF. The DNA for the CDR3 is TGCAGCGCCGAGGGTACGCCGAACACCGGGGAGCTGTTTTTT.